A single sample is the source of the 31 T cell receptor beta chains below, sequenced in a study of blood T cell repertoires in COVID-19. Profiling relied on immunoSEQ multiplex PCR, and the TCRdb table lists in-frame clones only, not all of them. Of 150,000 to 200,000 clones listed, about 84% are singletons. Input material: peripheral blood. These receptors originate from a person aged 70 to 85 with COVID-19, enrolled during active disease.

The chain combines TRBV5-5 with TRBJ1-5, with D uncertain. Germline CDR1 SGHKS, CDR2 YYEKEE (reference sequence). The CDR3 is made up of 15 amino acids. V was shortened by 0 bases and J by 0 bases, with 7 bases between the two germline ends. The CDR3 DNA reads TGTGCCAGCAGCTTGGTGTCAGATAGCAATCAGCCCCAGCATTTT. Its protein product is CASSLVSDSNQPQHF.

This clone appeared many times. The rearrangement joins TRBV6-5 to TRBJ2-2, with 7 bases that match TRBD1. Germline V gene lookup returns CDR1 MNHEY and CDR2 SVGAGI. V trimming: 0 bases; J trimming: 7 bases; junction bases outside the gene matches: 5. There are 15 residues in the CDR3. For the CDR3, the DNA is TGTGCCAGCAGTTACTCCTGGAACAGGGGCGGGGAGCTGTTTTTT. Translation: CASSYSWNRGGELFF.

The V call is TRBV3-1 (or the pseudogene TRBV3-2), the J call TRBJ2-7, with 14 bases lining up with TRBD2. This CDR3 has 17 residues. Germline CDR1 is LGHDT and CDR2 is YNNKEL (reference sequence). V lost 4 bases and J lost 0; bases outside the gene matches: 5. For the CDR3, the DNA is TGTGCCAGCAGCCGCGGGACTAGCGGGGGTAGCTCCTACGAGCAGTACTTC. It translates to CASSRGTSGGSSYEQYF.

The genes are TRBV10-3 and TRBJ2-5; tentatively, D is TRBD1 (6 bases). In germline, CDR1 is ENHRY, CDR2 SYGVKD. This CDR3 comprises 14 residues. Trimming stripped 4 bases from V and 4 bases from J, with 13 bases between. Here the CDR3 reads CAISVQGSGETQYF. CDR3 bases: TGTGCCATCAGTGTACAGGGATCGGGAGAGACCCAGTACTTC.

The CDR3: CAWSSSRGGDTQYF. Here the CDR3 DNA reads TGTGCCTGGAGTTCCTCCCGCGGGGGAGATACGCAGTATTTT. The V and J genes are TRBV30 and TRBJ2-3; 7 bases match TRBD2. Trimming took 2 bases from V and 5 from J; bases not matched to a gene: 7. The CDR3 totals 14 residues. The germline CDR1 and CDR2 sequences are GTSNPN and SVGIG (reference sequence). Using reference TRBV30 and TRBJ2-3 for the parts outside the CDR3, the full variable domain is SQTIHQWPATLVQPVGSPLSLECTVEGTSNPNLYWYRQAAGRGLQLLFYSVGIGQISSEVPQNLSASRPQDRQFILSSKKLLLSDSGFYLCAWSSSRGGDTQYFGPGTRLTVL.

This rearrangement joins TRBV18 to TRBJ2-1; 7 bases line up with TRBD1. The CDR3 extends over 15 amino acids. Trimming at V came to 6 bases and at J to 1 base, leaving 6 bases not matched to a gene. From germline, CDR1 is KGHSH and CDR2 LQKENI. This CDR3 is CASSLSTGSYNEQFF. CDR3 bases: TGTGCCAGCTCGCTCTCGACAGGGTCCTACAATGAGCAGTTCTTC.

This clone has just one count. The chain joins TRBV29-1 to TRBJ2-3; 8 nucleotides match TRBD1. V shed 6 bases and J 5 bases; nucleotides not matched to a gene: 10. The CDR3 consists of 14 residues. Germline assignment: CDR1 SQVTM and CDR2 ANQGSEA. CDR3 loop: CSVRARTGLDTQYF. The CDR3 nucleotides read TGCAGCGTGAGGGCCCGGACAGGGCTAGATACGCAGTATTTT.

The chain has TRBV6-6 and TRBJ1-2; 9 bases are shared with TRBD1. The germline gives CDR1 MNHNY, CDR2 SVGAGI (reference sequence). The V segment lost 6 bases and the J segment 1 base; nucleotides outside the gene matches: 9. This CDR3 has 16 amino acids. In DNA, the CDR3 is TGTGCCAGCAGGTCAGACAGGGGGAGGATTAACTATGGCTACACCTTC. Its protein product is CASRSDRGRINYGYTF.

The gene calls are TRBV9 and TRBJ1-6, with D possibly matching TRBD1 (5 bases). The germline gives CDR1 SGDLS, CDR2 YYNGEE. The ends were cut back, 1 base at V and 9 bases at J, with 14 bases in the middle. This CDR3 is 15 amino acids long. CDR3 DNA: TGTGCCAGCAGCGTAAGCGACAGCTTGGGTTCACCCCTCCACTTT. Translated: CASSVSDSLGSPLHF.

The table lists this clone with a count of one. The rearrangement links TRBV19 to TRBJ1-5; D uncertain. The germline V and J ends were trimmed by 5 bases and 0 bases, with 8 bases remaining between them. The CDR3 has 14 amino acids. The germline V gene encodes CDR1 LNHDA and CDR2 SQIVND (reference sequence). The DNA of the CDR3 is TGTGCCAGTAGTGCCCGGTCTAGCAATCAGCCCCAGCATTTT. Protein sequence: CASSARSSNQPQHF.

V is TRBV6-4 and J is TRBJ1-1, with D possibly being TRBD1 (5 bases). CDR1 is MRHNA and CDR2 is SNTAGT in the germline V gene. The CDR3 has 13 amino acids. V lost 5 bases, J lost 1 base, and 8 bases lay in between. CDR3 coding DNA: TGTGCCAGCAGTTTGGGGCGGAACACTGAAGCTTTCTTT. Encoded protein: CASSLGRNTEAFF.

The DNA of the CDR3 is TGTGCCAGCAGTTCAACTAGAAATCCCCGAGAGACCCAGTACTTC. It codes for CASSSTRNPRETQYF. V usage is TRBV6-5 and J usage is TRBJ2-5; possible D gene TRBD2, 5 bases. Germline V CDR1 and CDR2: MNHEY, SVGAGI. Trimming removed 4 bases from V and 4 bases from J, with 16 bases in between. The CDR3 has 15 residues.

This clone has just a few counts. The chain recombines TRBV6-6 with TRBJ1-2; 9 bases match TRBD1. CDR3 length: 15 amino acids. The trim removed 6 bases at V and 0 bases at J, leaving 5 bases unmatched. Germline CDR1 is MNHNY and CDR2 is SVGAGI (reference sequence). The CDR3 DNA follows: TGTGCCAGCAGCCAGGGACAGGGTTCTAACTATGGCTACACCTTC. Translated, it gives CASSQGQGSNYGYTF.

The chain employs TRBV7-2 and TRBJ2-2; 8 positions match TRBD1. This CDR3 has 17 amino acids. The germline CDR1 and CDR2 sequences are SGHTA and FQGNSA. V lost 1 base, J lost 1 base, and 5 bases stayed unmatched. The CDR3 reads CASSLDRGTGNTGELFF. The CDR3, as DNA: TGTGCCAGCAGCTTAGACCGGGGGACAGGGAACACCGGGGAGCTGTTTTTT.

V and J are TRBV7-8 and TRBJ2-7, with TRBD1 matching over 10 bases. The CDR3 loop spans 15 amino acids. Germline loops: CDR1 SGHVS, CDR2 FQNEAQ. V lost 3 bases, J lost 5 bases, and 7 bases stayed unmatched. CDR3 protein: CASSFNTGTGDEQYF. The CDR3 DNA follows: TGTGCCAGCAGCTTCAATACCGGGACAGGGGACGAGCAGTACTTC.

The chain carries TRBV15 and TRBJ2-1, with a tentative D call TRBD1 (6 bases). The CDR3 runs to 14 residues. Trimming removed 5 bases from V and 4 bases from J, with 12 bases in between. Germline lookup yields CDR1 LNHNV and CDR2 YYDKDF (reference sequence). The CDR3 spells CATSPRDIYNEQFF. The CDR3 DNA reads as TGTGCCACCAGCCCCCGGGACATTTACAATGAGCAGTTCTTC.

V usage is TRBV27 and J usage is TRBJ2-7; D is undetermined. Germline CDR1 and CDR2: MNHEY and SMNVEV (reference sequence). CDR3 length: 16 amino acids. The ends were cut back, 2 bases at V and 0 bases at J, with 14 bases in the middle. CDR3 bases: TGTGCCAGCAGTTTAGTACCTCTAGTAAGCTCCTACGAGCAGTACTTC. Translated: CASSLVPLVSSYEQYF.

The CDR3, as DNA: TGTGCCAGCAGTCCCGAGGTTCAGCCCCAGCATTTT. Translating it yields CASSPEVQPQHF. The J gene is TRBJ1-5, the V gene TRBV28; D not resolved. The CDR3 has 12 amino acids. Germline CDR1 reads MDHEN; CDR2 reads SYDVKM. Trimming removed 5 bases at V and 6 bases at J, with 8 bases between.

This rearrangement joins TRBV6-4 to TRBJ1-1, with TRBD1 as a possible D gene (6 bases). The germline V and J ends were trimmed by 6 bases and 1 base, with 12 bases remaining between them. This CDR3 region has 14 residues. Germline V lookup: CDR1 MRHNA, CDR2 SNTAGT. This CDR3 is CASSETRGNTEAFF. CDR3 bases: TGTGCCAGCAGCGAGACCAGGGGGAACACTGAAGCTTTCTTT.

The chain recombines TRBV19 with TRBJ2-2; 7 bases map to TRBD2. The CDR3 consists of 17 residues. Per the germline V gene, CDR1 is LNHDA and CDR2 is SQIVND (reference sequence). After removal of 1 base from V and 2 bases from J, the junction contained 7 bases not matched to a gene. The CDR3 region has the DNA TGTGCCAGTAGTATAGCTGGGGCTAGCGGAAACACCGGGGAGCTGTTTTTT. It codes for CASSIAGASGNTGELFF.

This clone has only one observation. The chain employs TRBV27 and TRBJ2-5; TRBD2 might be the D (6 bases). The germline gives CDR1 MNHEY, CDR2 SMNVEV (reference sequence). The CDR3 runs to 13 residues. The V end was cut by 4 bases, the J end by 4 bases, with 10 bases between. The CDR3 spells CASSSLAGETQYF. The DNA for the CDR3 is TGTGCCAGCAGTTCACTAGCCGGAGAGACCCAGTACTTC.

This clone has only one observation. This chain links TRBV27 with TRBJ2-3; 7 nucleotides agree with TRBD2. The V gene end was trimmed by 3 bases and the J gene end by 5 bases; junction bases not matched to a gene: 8. The germline gives CDR1 MNHEY, CDR2 SMNVEV (reference sequence). The CDR3 consists of 15 residues. The CDR3 protein is CASSLSLALGDTQYF. In nucleotides, the CDR3 is TGTGCCAGCAGTTTGTCACTAGCGCTAGGAGATACGCAGTATTTT.

V gene TRBV4-1 combines with J gene TRBJ2-2, with a possible D match to TRBD1 (5 bases). The CDR3 loop spans 16 amino acids. The V end lost 0 bases, the J end lost 7 bases, and 15 bases lay between the germline ends. Germline CDR1 and CDR2: MGHRA and YSYEKL. Here the CDR3 reads CASSQEGPTYIGELFF. The CDR3 DNA reads TGCGCCAGCAGCCAAGAGGGGCCAACTTATATCGGGGAGCTGTTTTTT.

The chain uses TRBV5-6 and TRBJ2-7; TRBD1 matches 7 bases. Trimming removed 4 bases from V and 2 bases from J; junction bases left unmatched: 9. Germline lookup yields CDR1 SGHDT and CDR2 YYEEEE. The CDR3 loop spans 15 amino acids. In DNA, the CDR3 is TGTGCCAGCAGCCGATCCGGGACAGCAGCCTACGAGCAGTACTTC. Amino acids: CASSRSGTAAYEQYF.

This clone has just one count. This rearrangement joins TRBV19 to TRBJ2-2; D unclear. The germline V gene encodes CDR1 LNHDA and CDR2 SQIVND (reference sequence). This CDR3 region has 12 residues. With 4 bases removed from V and 5 bases from J, the gap between germline ends came to 5 bases. The CDR3 DNA follows: TGTGCCAGTAGTAGGCGGACCGGGGAGCTGTTTTTT. This encodes CASSRRTGELFF.

This clone was seen only once. This chain joins TRBV7-6 and TRBJ2-7; 10 nucleotides agree with TRBD2. Trimming at V came to 1 base and at J to 4 bases, leaving 4 bases not matched to a gene. CDR1 is SGHVS and CDR2 is FNYEAQ in the germline V gene. This CDR3 comprises 15 residues. The CDR3 nucleotides are TGTGCCAGCAGCTTAGTCCCTAGCGGGGGATACGAGCAGTACTTC. Its translation is CASSLVPSGGYEQYF.

This chain connects TRBV3-1 (or the pseudogene TRBV3-2) to TRBJ1-1; D uncertain. CDR1 and CDR2 (germline): LGHDT, YNNKEL (reference sequence). The CDR3 length is 13 residues. The V gene lost 2 bases and the J gene lost 4 bases, with 8 bases spanning the gap. The CDR3 DNA reads as TGTGCCAGCAGCCAATTTTTACTCACTGAAGCTTTCTTT. Protein: CASSQFLLTEAFF.

The chain carries TRBV9 and TRBJ1-5; D might be TRBD1 (5 bases). V lost 0 bases, J lost 6 bases, and 10 bases lay in between. The CDR3 has 14 residues. Germline V gene sequence: CDR1 SGDLS, CDR2 YYNGEE. As DNA, the CDR3 is TGTGCCAGCAGCGTAGGCACAGGAGCTCAGCCCCAGCATTTT. It specifies CASSVGTGAQPQHF.

The chain links TRBV7-2 to TRBJ2-3; TRBD2 aligns across 13 bases. CDR3 size: 17 residues. V lost 4 bases to trimming and J lost 7 bases; unmatched junction nucleotides: 11. Germline V gene data show CDR1 as SGHTA and CDR2 as FQGNSA. The CDR3 region has the DNA TGTGCCAGCAGCTCTCAAACTAGCGGGGGGGCTTCAAATACGCAGTATTTT. Its translation is CASSSQTSGGASNTQYF.

CDR3 sequence reads: CASSLGDRRQRDNSPLHF. The CDR3 DNA reads as TGCGCCAGCAGCTTGGGTGACAGGCGGCAGCGAGATAATTCACCCCTCCACTTT. This chain uses TRBV5-1 with TRBJ1-6; TRBD1 might be the D (6 bases). Germline V gene sequence: CDR1 SGHRS, CDR2 YFSETQ. Trimming pared 0 bases from V and 5 bases from J, leaving 18 bases between. The CDR3 spans 18 residues. Full variable domain (rest looked up from reference TRBV5-1 and TRBJ1-6): KAGVTQTPRYLIKTRGQQVTLSCSPISGHRSVSWYQQTPGQGLQFLFEYFSETQRNKGNFPGRFSGRQFSNSRSEMNVSTLELGDSALYLCASSLGDRRQRDNSPLHFGNGTRLTVT.

This sequence joins TRBV28 and TRBJ2-7, with TRBD2 matching 8 bases. After removal of 2 bases from V and 1 base from J, the junction contained 1 base not matched to a gene. CDR3 length: 14 amino acids. CDR1 and CDR2 (germline): MDHEN, SYDVKM. CDR3 region: CASSLTSGSYEQYF. CDR3 sequence (DNA): TGTGCCAGCAGTTTAACTAGCGGTTCCTACGAGCAGTACTTC.